These 19 T cell receptor beta chains share one sample of origin, sequenced in a study of cytomegalovirus exposure and HLA in healthy donors (dated by TCRdb to 2016 to 2017). Library preparation employed the immunoSEQ multiplex PCR assay. For the multiplex PCR, a mixture combining 60 forward primers for TCR Vbeta segments and 13 reverse primers for TCR Jbeta segments was used. TCRdb stores this immuneACCESS table with in-frame sequences only. Part of the clones is absent; in the studies checked, under half of the shortfall reflects unresolved V genes, and no reason is known for the rest. The sample profile shows about 160,000 clones; around 64% of them were found once. The ten most abundant clones make up approximately 2.5% of the sample. The specimen sequenced was PBMCs. The source is a woman aged 25-40 years in good health and CMV-seronegative.

This clone was detected a few times. The chain carries TRBV10-3 and TRBJ2-1; 7 bases match TRBD2. This CDR3 spans 16 amino acids. The ends lost 6 bases at V and 2 bases at J; junction bases unmatched: 10. Germline values: CDR1 ENHRY, CDR2 SYGVKD. CDR3 nucleotides: TGTGCCATCAGGGATAACTCGGGGGGTACCTACAATGAGCAGTTCTTC. This codes for CAIRDNSGGTYNEQFF.

This rearrangement joins TRBV9 to TRBJ1-1; a weak D match, TRBD1 (5 bases). Trimming removed 5 bases at V and 1 base at J, with 15 bases between. Germline V gene lookup returns CDR1 SGDLS and CDR2 YYNGEE. The CDR3 loop spans 15 amino acids. The CDR3 region is CASSHKGGENTEAFF. The CDR3 DNA follows: TGTGCCAGCAGTCATAAAGGAGGGGAGAACACTGAAGCTTTCTTT.

This sequence joins TRBV15 and TRBJ2-3, with 7 bases aligning to TRBD1. J was trimmed by 4 bases and V by 1 base; bases with no gene match: 8. The CDR3 runs to 16 residues. Germline V gene lookup returns CDR1 LNHNV and CDR2 YYDKDF (reference sequence). The CDR3 loop reads CATSRGDRKKPDTQYF. In DNA, the CDR3 is TGTGCCACCAGCAGAGGGGACAGAAAAAAACCAGATACGCAGTATTTT.

This chain links TRBV6-6 with TRBJ2-3; a possible D gene is TRBD2 (5 bases). Deletions cut 6 bases from V and 1 base from J, with 14 bases between. This CDR3 is built from 15 residues. Per germline, CDR1 MNHNY and CDR2 SVGAGI (reference sequence). The CDR3 sequence: CASRSTPRGTDTQYF. As DNA, the CDR3 is TGTGCCAGCAGAAGTACCCCGAGGGGCACAGATACGCAGTATTTT.

This clone was observed a single time. CDR3 sequence (DNA): TGCGCCAGCAGCTTAAGTTCACCCGGAGAACCCTATGGCTACACCTTC. This codes for CASSLSSPGEPYGYTF. This chain joins TRBV5-1 and TRBJ1-2; D uncertain. Trimming stripped 2 bases from V and 4 bases from J, with 18 bases between. The germline CDR1 and CDR2 sequences are SGHRS and YFSETQ. This CDR3 has 16 residues.

This chain connects TRBV5-4 to TRBJ1-2; D uncertain. V gave up 0 bases and J gave up 2 bases, with 5 bases separating them. Germline V gene lookup returns CDR1 SGHNT and CDR2 YYREEE (reference sequence). This CDR3 region has 13 residues. CDR3 in DNA: TGTGCCAGCAGCTTGGCTCGGAACTATGGCTACACCTTC. Encoded protein: CASSLARNYGYTF.

DNA for the CDR3: TGTGCCACCAGCAGAAACAGGGGACTCACAGATACGCAGTATTTT. As protein: CATSRNRGLTDTQYF. The genes are TRBV15 and TRBJ2-3, with D possibly TRBD1 on 7 matching bases. The CDR3 has 15 amino acids. CDR1 is LNHNV, CDR2 YYDKDF, per germline (reference sequence). V was pared by 2 bases and J by 2 bases, with 11 bases between. The full variable domain, completed using reference TRBV15 and TRBJ2-3, is DAMVIQNPRYQVTQFGKPVTLSCSQTLNHNVMYWYQQKSSQAPKLLFHYYDKDFNNEADTPDNFQSRRPNTSFCFLDIRSPGLGDTAMYLCATSRNRGLTDTQYFGPGTRLTVL.

CDR3 nucleotide sequence: TGTGCCAGCAGCCAAGACATCTTGAACACCGGGGAGCTGTTTTTT. It yields the protein CASSQDILNTGELFF. The gene calls are TRBV7-6 and TRBJ2-2, with D unresolved. Between the trimmed V and J ends, which lost 5 bases and 1 base, there was a span of 11 bases. Germline loops: CDR1 SGHVS, CDR2 FNYEAQ. This CDR3 has 15 residues.

The chain carries TRBV27 and TRBJ2-3; TRBD1 agrees at 7 bases. From germline, CDR1 is MNHEY and CDR2 SMNVEV (reference sequence). V dropped 2 bases and J dropped 13; count of bases not matched to a gene: 9. The CDR3 is 13 amino acids. CDR3 in DNA: TGTGCCAGCAGTTTAGCATATGCACAGGGGAAGTATTTT. This translates into CASSLAYAQGKYF.

The chain is built from TRBV7-2 and TRBJ2-7; D remains ambiguous. Trimming shortened V by 5 bases and J by 0 bases, and 8 bases separated the two germline ends. The CDR3 totals 13 residues. The germline V gene encodes CDR1 SGHTA and CDR2 FQGNSA. In DNA, the CDR3 is TGTGCCAGCAGCGGGCTTACCTCCTACGAGCAGTACTTC. Residues: CASSGLTSYEQYF.

V gene TRBV19 combines with J gene TRBJ2-7; TRBD2 is a possible D gene (6 bases). The germline gives CDR1 LNHDA, CDR2 SQIVND (reference sequence). Trimming pared 3 bases from V and 0 bases from J, leaving 15 bases between. This CDR3 has 16 residues. The CDR3, as DNA: TGTGCCAGTAGTATCTCCGAGGCTAGCGTCTCCTACGAGCAGTACTTC. Its translation is CASSISEASVSYEQYF.

This rearrangement joins TRBV7-9 to TRBJ2-7; D is possibly TRBD1 (5 bases). CDR1 is SEHNR and CDR2 is FQNEAQ in the germline V gene (reference sequence). CDR3 size: 14 residues. The V end lost 1 base, the J end lost 6 bases, and 13 bases lay between the germline ends. CDR3 nucleotides: TGTGCCAGCAGCTTAGGAGGACACCCAAGCGAGCAGTACTTC. This sequence encodes CASSLGGHPSEQYF.

The rearrangement uses TRBV6-5 and TRBJ1-5, with D unclear. The CDR3 totals 13 residues. Germline loops: CDR1 MNHEY, CDR2 SVGAGI. V was trimmed by 5 bases and J by 3 bases, leaving 8 bases between them. CDR3: CASSVQSNQPQHF. The CDR3 DNA follows: TGTGCCAGCAGTGTACAGTCCAATCAGCCCCAGCATTTT.

V is TRBV30 and J is TRBJ2-7, with D perhaps TRBD2 (5 bases). This CDR3 spans 13 amino acids. Germline CDR1 GTSNPN, CDR2 SVGIG (reference sequence). Trimming stripped 1 base from V and 0 bases from J, with 7 bases between. The DNA for the CDR3 is TGTGCCTGGAGTGGGCTAGCCTCCTACGAGCAGTACTTC. Residues: CAWSGLASYEQYF.

Only a few counts were recorded for this clone. The chain joins TRBV4-2 to TRBJ2-7; maybe TRBD2 (5 bases). CDR1 LGHNA and CDR2 YNFKEQ come from the germline V gene. Trimming took 2 bases from V and 0 from J, leaving 11 bases between them. This CDR3 has 15 residues. CDR3 protein: CASSQPLGSSYEQYF. CDR3 DNA: TGTGCCAGCAGCCAACCCTTGGGGAGCTCCTACGAGCAGTACTTC.

The chain carries TRBV25-1 and TRBJ2-1, with D unclear. V was cut by 3 bases and J by 5 bases, with 14 bases left in between. This CDR3 spans 15 amino acids. Germline V CDR1 and CDR2: MGHDK, SYGVNS. The CDR3: CASSDPARLDNEQFF. Here the CDR3 DNA reads TGTGCCAGCAGTGATCCTGCCCGACTGGACAATGAGCAGTTCTTC.

The chain employs TRBV5-1 and TRBJ2-1; 8 bases agree with TRBD2. Germline V gene lookup returns CDR1 SGHRS and CDR2 YFSETQ. V was clipped by 1 base and J by 6 bases; unmatched bases: 6. CDR3 length: 15 amino acids. The CDR3 bases are TGCGCCAGCAGCTTGATACCGGGGGGGGGCAATGAGCAGTTCTTC. The encoded protein is CASSLIPGGGNEQFF.

The V gene is TRBV7-9, the J gene TRBJ1-3; no definite D call. V shed 8 bases and J shed 0 bases, with 11 bases lying between them. This CDR3 region has 14 residues. The germline V gene encodes CDR1 SEHNR and CDR2 FQNEAQ (reference sequence). The CDR3 region has the DNA TGTGCCAGCCTTAATTCTAACTCTGGAAACACCATATATTTT. Translation: CASLNSNSGNTIYF. The complete variable domain, with remaining parts taken from reference TRBV7-9 and TRBJ1-3, reads DTGVSQNPRHKITKRGQNVTFRCDPISEHNRLYWYRQTLGQGPEFLTYFQNEAQLEKSRLLSDRFSAERPKGSFSTLEIQRTEQGDSAMYLCASLNSNSGNTIYFGEGSWLTVV.

The chain joins TRBV7-9 to TRBJ2-1; a weak D match, TRBD2 (5 bases). The CDR3 loop spans 16 amino acids. V lost 1 base and J 5 bases, leaving 15 bases between the germline ends. Germline V gene data show CDR1 as SEHNR and CDR2 as FQNEAQ (reference sequence). CDR3 region: CASSLVRDPRDNEQFF. The CDR3, as DNA: TGTGCCAGCAGCTTAGTAAGAGATCCGAGGGACAATGAGCAGTTCTTC.